This TCR beta chain was retrieved from a study of cytotoxic CD8 clonotypes in ibrutinib-treated CLL. The planned depth of sequencing spanned 1 in 200,000 to 1 in 1 million T cells. Libraries were prepared by immunoSEQ multiplex PCR; TCRdb keeps only in-frame clonotypes and omits some of them. The table has about 68,000 clones, roughly two thirds seen once; the top ten hold approximately 5.2%. The sequence was obtained from a human donor with chronic lymphocytic leukemia. This specimen was PBMCs, taken after 12 months of ibrutinib treatment.

The CDR3 here is CAWSITGTGNEQFF. CDR3 DNA: TGTGCCTGGAGTATCACAGGGACGGGCAATGAGCAGTTCTTC. The V and J genes are TRBV30 and TRBJ2-1; a weak D match, TRBD1 (6 bases). CDR1 is GTSNPN and CDR2 is SVGIG in the germline V gene (reference sequence). The CDR3 extends over 14 amino acids. V was shortened by 2 bases and J by 6 bases, with 14 bases between the two germline ends. Filled out from reference TRBV30 and TRBJ2-1, the complete variable domain reads SQTIHQWPATLVQPVGSPLSLECTVEGTSNPNLYWYRQAAGRGLQLLFYSVGIGQISSEVPQNLSASRPQDRQFILSSKKLLLSDSGFYLCAWSITGTGNEQFFGPGTRLTVL.